This TCR beta chain is from a study of T cell responses to AZD1222 COVID-19 vaccine. The CDR3 is 15 amino acids. Germline V gene data show CDR1 as SGHRS and CDR2 as YFSETQ. V was trimmed by 5 bases and J by 6 bases, leaving 18 bases between them. Profiling relied on immunoSEQ multiplex PCR, and the TCRdb table lists in-frame clones only, not all of them. The sample holds around 140,000 clones, around 92% seen once. The sequence was obtained from an adult who received the AZD1222 COVID-19 vaccine. The chain recombines TRBV5-1 with TRBJ2-1; D is possibly TRBD1 (7 bases). The sample here was peripheral blood, taken 28 days after the second AZD1222 dose. The CDR3, as DNA: TGCGCCAGCAGTGGAGGGGGCCTAGCCAGCAATGAGCAGTTCTTC. Protein product: CASSGGGLASNEQFF.